This TCR beta chain appears in the sequencing data of a study of PD-L1 blockade in urothelial cancer. Study-wide background: Males with bladder-origin urothelial cancer constituted twenty-five of 29 patients. Per blood sample, T cells had a median of about 130,000.

Germline lookup yields CDR1 LNHNV and CDR2 YYDKDF (reference sequence). J was trimmed by 0 bases and V by 4 bases; bases with no gene match: 8. The CDR3 runs 16 residues. The time point is: peripheral blood 6 weeks after treatment start. Diagnoses among patients were locally advanced or metastatic urothelial carcinoma. Synthetic TCR analog templates were spiked into each PCR. Assay used: immunoSEQ multiplex PCR; TCRdb lists only in-frame clones, some missing. The sample has tens of thousands of clones, around 84% seen once. The receptor was derived from a man aged 65 to 79 with urothelial cancer. The chain has TRBV15 and TRBJ1-1; 7 nucleotides match TRBD1. The sequencing used PBMCs, collected around atezolizumab (anti-PD-L1) treatment. The DNA of the CDR3 is TGTGCCACCAGCAATACAGGGGTGCCTATGAACACTGAAGCTTTCTTT. It specifies CATSNTGVPMNTEAFF.